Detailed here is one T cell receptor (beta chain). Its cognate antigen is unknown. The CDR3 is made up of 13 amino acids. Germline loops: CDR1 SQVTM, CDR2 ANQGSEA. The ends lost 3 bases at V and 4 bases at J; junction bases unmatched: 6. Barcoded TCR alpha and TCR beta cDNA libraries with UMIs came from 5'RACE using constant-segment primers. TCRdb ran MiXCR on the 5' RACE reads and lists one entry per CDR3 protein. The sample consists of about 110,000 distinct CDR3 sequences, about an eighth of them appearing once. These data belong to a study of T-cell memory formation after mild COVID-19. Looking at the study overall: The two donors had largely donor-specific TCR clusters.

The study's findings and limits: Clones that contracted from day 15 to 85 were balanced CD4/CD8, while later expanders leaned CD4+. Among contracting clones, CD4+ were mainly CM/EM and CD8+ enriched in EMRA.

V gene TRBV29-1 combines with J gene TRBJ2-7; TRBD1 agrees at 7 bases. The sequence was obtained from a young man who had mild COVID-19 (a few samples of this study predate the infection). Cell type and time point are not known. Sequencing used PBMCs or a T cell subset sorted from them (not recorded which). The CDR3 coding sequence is TGCAGCGTTGACATAGGGGGCAGGTACGAGCAGTACTTC. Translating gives CSVDIGGRYEQYF.